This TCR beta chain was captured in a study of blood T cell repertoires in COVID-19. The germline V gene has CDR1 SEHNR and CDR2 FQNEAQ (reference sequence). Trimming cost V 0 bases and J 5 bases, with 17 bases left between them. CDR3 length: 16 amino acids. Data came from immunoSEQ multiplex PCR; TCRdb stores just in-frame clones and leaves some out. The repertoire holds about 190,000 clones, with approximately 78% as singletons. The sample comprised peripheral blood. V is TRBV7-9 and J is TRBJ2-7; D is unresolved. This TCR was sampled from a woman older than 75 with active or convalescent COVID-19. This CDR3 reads CASSLAKYTPEDEQYF. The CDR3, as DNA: TGTGCCAGCAGCTTAGCGAAGTACACCCCTGAGGACGAGCAGTACTTC. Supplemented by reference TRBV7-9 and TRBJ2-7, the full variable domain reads DTGVSQNPRHKITKRGQNVTFRCDPISEHNRLYWYRQTLGQGPEFLTYFQNEAQLEKSRLLSDRFSAERPKGSFSTLEIQRTEQGDSAMYLCASSLAKYTPEDEQYFGPGTRLTVT.